The present T cell receptor beta chain was sequenced within a study of T cells expressing NK-cell markers. Study summary: Each TCR beta repertoire originated in sorted T cells that were CD3+CD56+NKG2C+, CD3+CD56+NKG2C- or CD3+CD56-NKG2C+. Findings of the study overall: The study found dominant NKG2C+ clonotypes at about 1.0-8% of CD8+ T cells in about 6 donors.

Regarding this clonotype: Its target is not known.

What made the TCR beta cDNA was 5'RACE template switching with UMIs. TCRdb reanalyzed the 5' RACE reads, giving one entry per CDR3 protein sequence and no DNA. The sample holds roughly 450,000 distinct CDR3 sequences. This CDR3 has 14 residues. Germline values: CDR1 SQVTM, CDR2 ANQGSEA. This clonotype was sampled from a woman aged 50 to 60 in good health. The J gene is TRBJ1-1, the V gene TRBV29-1; as DNA is missing, the TRBD1 call by TCRdb cannot be tested. Sequencing was performed on blood T cells: a sorted CD56 or NKG2C T cell subset, CD4+ or CD8+ T cells, or bulk PBMC T cells (not recorded which). Here the CDR3 reads CSVGPGPMNTEAFF.